This TCR beta chain originates from a study of T cells in Graves' hyperthyroidism and ophthalmopathy. RNA transcripts provided the source from which TCR beta CDR3 regions were amplified. The primer set for the first-round RT-PCR of the TCR CDR3 was HTBI. A single record per CDR3 protein comes from TCRdb applying MiXCR to the multiplex PCR reads. This sample has roughly 580,000 distinct CDR3 sequences; roughly 46% occur once, and the top ten carry about 8.2%. Sequencing was performed on peripheral blood or thyroid tissue (not recorded which). This receptor was obtained from a woman under 30 with Graves' hyperthyroidism.

The CDR3 protein is CATSDIGTRENTQYF. The CDR3 DNA reads as TGTGCCACCAGTGATATCGGGACAAGGGAAAATACGCAGTATTTT. The V call is TRBV24-1, the J call TRBJ2-3, with a weak D call TRBD1 (6 bases). V was trimmed by 3 bases and J by 7 bases, leaving 16 bases between them. Germline values: CDR1 KGHDR, CDR2 SFDVKD. CDR3 length: 15 residues.